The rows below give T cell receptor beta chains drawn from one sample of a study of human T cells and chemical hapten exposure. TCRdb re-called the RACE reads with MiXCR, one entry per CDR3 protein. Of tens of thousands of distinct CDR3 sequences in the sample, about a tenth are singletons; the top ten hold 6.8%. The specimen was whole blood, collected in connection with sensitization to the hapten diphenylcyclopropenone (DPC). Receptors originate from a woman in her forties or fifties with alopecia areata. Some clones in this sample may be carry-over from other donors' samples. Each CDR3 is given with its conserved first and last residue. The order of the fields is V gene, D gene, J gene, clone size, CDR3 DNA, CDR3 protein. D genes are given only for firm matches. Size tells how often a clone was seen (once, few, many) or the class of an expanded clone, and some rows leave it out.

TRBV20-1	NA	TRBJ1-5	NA	TGCAGTGCTAGTGGCAATAGCAATCAGCCCCAGCATTTT	CSASGNSNQPQHF
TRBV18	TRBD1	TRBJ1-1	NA	TGTGCCAGCTCACCTAATTCAGGGGGCACTGAAGCTTTCTTT	CASSPNSGGTEAFF
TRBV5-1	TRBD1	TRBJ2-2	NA	TGCGCCAGCAGCGCGACAGGGGGCCGGAACACCGGGGAGCTGTTTTTT	CASSATGGRNTGELFF
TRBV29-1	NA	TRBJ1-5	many	TGCAGCGTTTCTGACAGCCCTAATCAGCCCCAGCATTTT	CSVSDSPNQPQHF
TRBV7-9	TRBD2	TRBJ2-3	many	TGTGCCAGCAGCCGCGCCACTAGCGGCACAGATACGCAGTATTTT	CASSRATSGTDTQYF
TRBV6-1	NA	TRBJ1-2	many	TGTGCCAGCACGACAGTCTATGGCTACACCTTC	CASTTVYGYTF
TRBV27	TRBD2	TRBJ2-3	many	TGTGCCAGCCGCCCGCTCCAGCTAGCGGGACTTAGCACAGATACGCAGTATTTT	CASRPLQLAGLSTDTQYF
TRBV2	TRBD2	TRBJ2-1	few	TGTGCCAGCAGCCTGAGGGATAGCGGGGCCTACAATGAGCAGTTCTTC	CASSLRDSGAYNEQFF
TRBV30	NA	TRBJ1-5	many	TGTGCCTGGAGCCCTAGGGGGGATCAGCCCCAGCATTTT	CAWSPRGDQPQHF
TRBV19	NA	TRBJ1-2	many	TGTGCCAGTAGCCAGGGACTTTCTAACTATGGCTACACCTTC	CASSQGLSNYGYTF
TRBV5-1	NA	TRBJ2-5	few	TGCGCCAGCAGCTTGGCCGGACAGATGGAGACCCAGTACTTC	CASSLAGQMETQYF
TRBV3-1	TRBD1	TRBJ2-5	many	TGTGCCAGCAGCCGGACAGGCCGAGAGACCCAGTACTTC	CASSRTGRETQYF
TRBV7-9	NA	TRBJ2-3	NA	TGTGCCAGCAGCCCCCCCCCCGACTATAGCACAGATACGCAGTATTTT	CASSPPPDYSTDTQYF
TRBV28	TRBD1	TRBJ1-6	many	TGTGCCAGCAGCCCTCCTGCCAACAGGGGGGATTCACCCCTCCACTTT	CASSPPANRGDSPLHF
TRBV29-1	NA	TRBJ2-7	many	TGCAGCGCCGGTCATGCGGGAGAGCAGTACTTC	CSAGHAGEQYF
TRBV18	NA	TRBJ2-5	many	TGTGCCAGCTCAGTTCTTGTGCGGACCCGCACCATCCAAGAGACCCAGTACTTC	CASSVLVRTRTIQETQYF
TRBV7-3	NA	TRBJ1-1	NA	TGTGCCAGCAGCCTCACAGGGATGACTGAAGCTTTCTTT	CASSLTGMTEAFF
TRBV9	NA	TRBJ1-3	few	TGTGCCAGCAGCGTAGGGGAAGGACAGTTCTCTGGAAACACCATATATTTT	CASSVGEGQFSGNTIYF
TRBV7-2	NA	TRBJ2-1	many	TGTGCCAGCAGCTTAGGCGGGACCGACGGTGAGCAGTTCTTC	CASSLGGTDGEQFF
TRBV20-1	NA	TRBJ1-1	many	TGCAGTGCTAGAGTCGCAGGATGGACTGAAGCTTTCTTT	CSARVAGWTEAFF
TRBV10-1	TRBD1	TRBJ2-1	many	TGCGCCAGCACGGACAGGGTCCTGGTCAATGAGCAGTTCTTC	CASTDRVLVNEQFF
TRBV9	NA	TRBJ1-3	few	TGTGCCAGCAGCGTAGCGCTCGGAAACACCATATATTTT	CASSVALGNTIYF
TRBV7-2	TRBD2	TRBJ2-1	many	TGTGCCAGCAGCTTTCACCTGGGACCCGGGACTAGCGGAGTTAATGAGCAGTTCTTC	CASSFHLGPGTSGVNEQFF
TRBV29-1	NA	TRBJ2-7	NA	TGCAGCGTTGAAGGTTTGGGCTACGAGCAGTACTTC	CSVEGLGYEQYF
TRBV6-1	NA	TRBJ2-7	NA	TGTGCCAGCAGTGCTAACCGTAGGGGCGAGCAGTACTTC	CASSANRRGEQYF
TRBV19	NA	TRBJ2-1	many	TGTGCCAGTAGTATATGGAACTCCTACAATGAGCAGTTCTTC	CASSIWNSYNEQFF
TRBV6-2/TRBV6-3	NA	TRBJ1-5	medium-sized	TGTGCCAGCAACCCCGGGGCTTGGGGTCAGCCCCAGCATTTT	CASNPGAWGQPQHF
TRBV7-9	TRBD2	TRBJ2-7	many	TGTGCCAGCAGCTTAGCGGGGAGCGGGACCTCCTACGAGCAGTACTTC	CASSLAGSGTSYEQYF
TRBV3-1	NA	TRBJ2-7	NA	TGTGCCAGCAGCGCAATGGGCTTCACCTACGAGCAGTACTTC	CASSAMGFTYEQYF
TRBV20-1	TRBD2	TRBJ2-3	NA	TGCAGTATTAGCGGGATTAGCACAGATACGCAGTATTTT	CSISGISTDTQYF
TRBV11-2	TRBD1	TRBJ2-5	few	TGTGCCAGCAGCGTTACCGGGACAGTTGAAGAGACCCAGTACTTC	CASSVTGTVEETQYF
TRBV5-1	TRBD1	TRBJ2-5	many	TGCGCCAGCAGCCCACGGTCAGGGGGAGTACATTACCTACAAGAGACCCAGTACTTC	CASSPRSGGVHYLQETQYF
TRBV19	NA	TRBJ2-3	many	TGTGCCAGTACGAGTCGGGGCAGGAGCACAGATACGCAGTATTTT	CASTSRGRSTDTQYF
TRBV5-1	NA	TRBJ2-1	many	TGCGCCAGCAGCCCCAATAGCGTGTTCAGCTTGAAAAAGACCTACAATGAGCAGTTCTTC	CASSPNSVFSLKKTYNEQFF
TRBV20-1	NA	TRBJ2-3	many	TGCAGTGCTAGTCAGGACCAAGAATTCAGTTATACGCAGTATTTT	CSASQDQEFSYTQYF
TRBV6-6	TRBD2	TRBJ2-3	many	TGTGCCAGCAGTGTGCAAGCGGGACCCAGCACAGATACGCAGTATTTT	CASSVQAGPSTDTQYF
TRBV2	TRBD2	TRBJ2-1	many	TGTGCCAGCAGCCAACGGAGGGAGGGCCTTGGTGAGCAGTTCTTC	CASSQRREGLGEQFF
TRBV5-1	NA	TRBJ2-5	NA	TGCGCCAGCAGCTACCTGACAGAGACCCAGTACTTC	CASSYLTETQYF
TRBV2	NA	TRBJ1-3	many	TGTGCCAGCAGGGCGGGCGCCGGAAACACCATATATTTT	CASRAGAGNTIYF
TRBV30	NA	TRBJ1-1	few	TGTGCCTGGAGTTGGCAGACTGAAGCTTTCTTT	CAWSWQTEAFF
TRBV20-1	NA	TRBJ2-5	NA	TGCAGTGTTCCGGGACGGGCTCAAGAGACCCAGTACTTC	CSVPGRAQETQYF
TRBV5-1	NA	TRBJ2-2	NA	TGCGCCAGCATGAGGGATGCCGGGGAGCTGTTTTTT	CASMRDAGELFF
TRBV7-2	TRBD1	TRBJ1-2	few	TGTGCCAGCAGCTTATCCGGGACAGGGTTAAACTATGGCTACACCTTC	CASSLSGTGLNYGYTF
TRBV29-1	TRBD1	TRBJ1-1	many	TGCAGCGCATTGGACAGGGATGAAGCTTTCTTT	CSALDRDEAFF
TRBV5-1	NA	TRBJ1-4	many	TGCGCCAGCAGTTTCGGGGGCCTGGTAAATGAAAAACTGTTTTTT	CASSFGGLVNEKLFF
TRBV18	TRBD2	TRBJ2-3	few	TGTGCCAGCTCACCCGGTAGCGGGAGACAGGCAGATACGCAGTATTTT	CASSPGSGRQADTQYF
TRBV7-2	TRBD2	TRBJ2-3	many	TGTGCCAGCAGCTTGGAGCCCGGACTAGTCGCAGATACGCAGTATTTT	CASSLEPGLVADTQYF
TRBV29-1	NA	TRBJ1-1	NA	TGCAGCGTTGAAGTGCGGAACACTGAAGCTTTCTTT	CSVEVRNTEAFF
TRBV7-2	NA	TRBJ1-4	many	TGTGCCAGCAGCCTGCGCCCAGGGTTAACTAATGAAAAACTGTTTTTT	CASSLRPGLTNEKLFF
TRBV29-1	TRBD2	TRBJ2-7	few	TGCAGCGTTGGTTTTGCGGGGGCCTACGAGCAGTACTTC	CSVGFAGAYEQYF
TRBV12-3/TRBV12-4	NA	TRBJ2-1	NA	TGTGCCAGCAGTTACAGGGTATCCAATGAGCAGTTCTTC	CASSYRVSNEQFF
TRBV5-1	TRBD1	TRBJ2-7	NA	TGCGCCAGCAGCACCGGACAGGGGATCCCCTACGAGCAGTACTTC	CASSTGQGIPYEQYF
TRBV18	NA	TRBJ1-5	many	TGTGCCAGCTCACAGGAGTATGATCAGCCCCAGCATTTT	CASSQEYDQPQHF
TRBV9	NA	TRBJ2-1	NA	TGTGCCAGCAGCGTAGGACCCAACAATGAGCAGTTCTTC	CASSVGPNNEQFF